A selection of T cell receptor beta chains follows, all from one sample in a study of T-cell memory formation after mild COVID-19. TCRdb fed the 5' RACE reads into MiXCR, producing one record per CDR3 protein. The sample has fewer than 350,000 distinct CDR3 sequences; roughly 13% are singletons. The specimen was PBMCs or a T cell subset sorted from them (not recorded which). The receptor source for this set is a man younger than 30 who had mild COVID-19 (a few samples of this study predate the infection). Cell type and time point are not known. Each CDR3 is given with its conserved first and last residue. A D gene is named only where the DNA matches it firmly. Size values are once, few and many counts, or a class for expanded clones, and some rows have none.

v_call: TRBV7-2
d_call: .
cdr3_length: 15
clone_size: many
j_call: TRBJ2-2
cdr3_aa: CASSLSTSSTGELFF
cdr3_nt: TGTGCCAGCAGCTTAAGTACTAGCAGCACCGGGGAGCTGTTTTTT

v_call: TRBV6-5
d_call: .
cdr3_length: 15
clone_size: few
j_call: TRBJ2-7
cdr3_aa: CASSYSSQSYYEQYF
cdr3_nt: TGTGCCAGCAGTTACTCGAGCCAGTCCTACTACGAGCAGTACTTC

v_call: TRBV5-1
d_call: TRBD1
cdr3_length: 13
clone_size: .
j_call: TRBJ1-2
cdr3_aa: CASRRDRGYGYTF
cdr3_nt: TGCGCCAGCAGACGTGACAGGGGCTATGGCTACACCTTC

v_call: TRBV7-9
d_call: .
cdr3_length: 12
clone_size: many
j_call: TRBJ2-5
cdr3_aa: CASSLYQETQYF
cdr3_nt: TGTGCCAGCAGCTTGTACCAAGAGACCCAGTACTTC

v_call: TRBV4-3
d_call: .
cdr3_length: 16
clone_size: few
j_call: TRBJ2-3
cdr3_aa: CASSQVWGQGADTQYF
cdr3_nt: TGCGCCAGCAGCCAAGTATGGGGCCAAGGGGCAGATACGCAGTATTTT

v_call: TRBV29-1
d_call: TRBD1
cdr3_length: 14
clone_size: .
j_call: TRBJ1-2
cdr3_aa: CSVDAAGGENGYTF
cdr3_nt: TGCAGCGTTGATGCGGCAGGGGGCGAGAATGGCTACACCTTC

v_call: TRBV11-2
d_call: .
cdr3_length: 11
clone_size: .
j_call: TRBJ1-2
cdr3_aa: CASSSLAGYTF
cdr3_nt: TGTGCCAGCAGCTCACTAGCTGGCTACACCTTC

v_call: TRBV4-3
d_call: .
cdr3_length: 12
clone_size: few
j_call: TRBJ1-2
cdr3_aa: CASSHPSRGYTF
cdr3_nt: TGCGCCAGCAGCCATCCGTCGCGTGGCTACACCTTC

v_call: TRBV5-6
d_call: TRBD1
cdr3_length: 16
clone_size: .
j_call: TRBJ1-3
cdr3_aa: CASSPRPTGGRNTIYF
cdr3_nt: TGTGCCAGCAGCCCCCGCCCGACAGGGGGCCGAAACACCATATATTTT

v_call: TRBV7-9
d_call: .
cdr3_length: 13
clone_size: .
j_call: TRBJ1-4
cdr3_aa: CASSLVSNEKLFF
cdr3_nt: TGTGCCAGCAGCTTAGTATCCAATGAAAAACTGTTTTTT

v_call: TRBV7-9
d_call: TRBD1
cdr3_length: 12
clone_size: .
j_call: TRBJ1-1
cdr3_aa: CASSLRQGQAFF
cdr3_nt: TGTGCCAGCAGCTTAAGACAGGGGCAAGCTTTCTTT

v_call: TRBV4-3
d_call: TRBD1
cdr3_length: 16
clone_size: .
j_call: TRBJ1-2
cdr3_aa: CASSQDMTGGLYGYTF
cdr3_nt: TGCGCCAGCAGCCAAGATATGACAGGGGGCCTCTATGGCTACACCTTC

v_call: TRBV5-1
d_call: .
cdr3_length: 14
clone_size: .
j_call: TRBJ1-1
cdr3_aa: CASRVNREDTEAFF
cdr3_nt: TGCGCCAGCAGAGTTAACAGGGAGGACACTGAAGCTTTCTTT

v_call: TRBV4-1
d_call: .
cdr3_length: 14
clone_size: .
j_call: TRBJ2-2
cdr3_aa: CASSLAPETGELFF
cdr3_nt: TGCGCCAGCAGCCTAGCCCCAGAGACCGGGGAGCTGTTTTTT

v_call: TRBV5-1
d_call: .
cdr3_length: 16
clone_size: .
j_call: TRBJ1-2
cdr3_aa: CASSLAKDTATPGYTF
cdr3_nt: TGCGCCAGCAGCTTGGCCAAGGACACCGCTACCCCTGGCTACACCTTC

v_call: TRBV6-2/TRBV6-3
d_call: .
cdr3_length: 17
clone_size: few
j_call: TRBJ2-5
cdr3_aa: CATSGTTAWEYQETQYF
cdr3_nt: TGTGCCACTTCTGGGACAACCGCATGGGAGTACCAAGAGACCCAGTACTTC

v_call: TRBV10-2
d_call: .
cdr3_length: 12
clone_size: .
j_call: TRBJ2-5
cdr3_aa: CASSSDSGTQYF
cdr3_nt: TGCGCCAGCAGCTCGGACTCGGGGACCCAGTACTTC

v_call: TRBV6-5
d_call: .
cdr3_length: 14
clone_size: .
j_call: TRBJ2-7
cdr3_aa: CASSPLGRSYEQYF
cdr3_nt: TGTGCCAGCAGTCCCCTTGGGCGCTCCTACGAGCAGTACTTC

v_call: TRBV19
d_call: .
cdr3_length: 13
clone_size: many
j_call: TRBJ1-2
cdr3_aa: CASSIPGEDGYTF
cdr3_nt: TGTGCCAGTAGTATACCCGGGGAGGATGGCTACACCTTC

v_call: TRBV30
d_call: .
cdr3_length: 18
clone_size: .
j_call: TRBJ1-1
cdr3_aa: CAWSDASGRRFMNTEAFF
cdr3_nt: TGTGCCTGGAGTGATGCATCGGGCAGACGATTTATGAACACTGAAGCTTTCTTT

v_call: TRBV7-2
d_call: .
cdr3_length: 16
clone_size: once
j_call: TRBJ2-1
cdr3_aa: CASSSGVGSIQDEQFF
cdr3_nt: TGTGCCAGCAGCTCCGGAGTTGGATCCATCCAGGATGAGCAGTTCTTC